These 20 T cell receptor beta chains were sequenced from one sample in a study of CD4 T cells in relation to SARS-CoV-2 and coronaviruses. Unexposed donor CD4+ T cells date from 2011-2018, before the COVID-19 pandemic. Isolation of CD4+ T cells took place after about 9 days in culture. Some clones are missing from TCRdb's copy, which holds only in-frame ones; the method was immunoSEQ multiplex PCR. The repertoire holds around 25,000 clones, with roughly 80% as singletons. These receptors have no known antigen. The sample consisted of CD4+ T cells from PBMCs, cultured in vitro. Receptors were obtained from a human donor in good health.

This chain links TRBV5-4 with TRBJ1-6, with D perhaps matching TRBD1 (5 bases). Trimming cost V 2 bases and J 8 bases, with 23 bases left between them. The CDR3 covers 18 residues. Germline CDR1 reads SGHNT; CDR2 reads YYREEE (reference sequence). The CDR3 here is CASSFGPFRAGRDSPLHF. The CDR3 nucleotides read TGTGCCAGCAGCTTTGGCCCCTTTAGGGCAGGGAGGGATTCACCCCTCCACTTT.

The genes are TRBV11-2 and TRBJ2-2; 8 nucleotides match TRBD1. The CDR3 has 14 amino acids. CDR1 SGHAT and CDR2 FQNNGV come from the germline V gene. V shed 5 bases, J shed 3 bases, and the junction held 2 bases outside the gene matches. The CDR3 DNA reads TGTGCCAGCAGCCAGGACAGGGACACCGGGGAGCTGTTTTTT. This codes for CASSQDRDTGELFF.

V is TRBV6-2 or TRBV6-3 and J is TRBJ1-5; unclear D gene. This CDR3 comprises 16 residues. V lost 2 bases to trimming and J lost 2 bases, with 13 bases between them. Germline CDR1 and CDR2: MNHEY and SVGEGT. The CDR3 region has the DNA TGTGCCAGCAGTTACAAAGGCCGACGGGGCAATCAGCCCCAGCATTTT. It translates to CASSYKGRRGNQPQHF.

CDR3 protein: CASSVATGANTIYF. Written as DNA, the CDR3 is TGTGCCAGCAGCGTAGCTACAGGGGCTAACACCATATATTTT. The chain uses TRBV9 and TRBJ1-3; 7 bases fit TRBD1. V gave up 0 bases and J gave up 7 bases; unmatched junction bases: 4. The CDR3 runs to 14 residues. Germline assignment: CDR1 SGDLS and CDR2 YYNGEE.

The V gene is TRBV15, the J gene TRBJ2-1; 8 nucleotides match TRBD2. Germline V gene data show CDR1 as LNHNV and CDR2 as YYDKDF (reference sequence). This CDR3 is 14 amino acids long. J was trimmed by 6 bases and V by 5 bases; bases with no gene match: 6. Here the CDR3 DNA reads TGTGCCACCAGCCTTGGGCTAGCGGGCAATGAGCAGTTCTTC. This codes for CATSLGLAGNEQFF.

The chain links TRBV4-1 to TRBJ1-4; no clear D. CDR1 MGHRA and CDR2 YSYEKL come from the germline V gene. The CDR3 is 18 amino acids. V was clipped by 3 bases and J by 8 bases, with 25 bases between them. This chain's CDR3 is CASSHPRMKGGRREKLFF. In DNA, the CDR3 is TGCGCCAGCAGCCACCCGAGGATGAAGGGCGGACGTCGCGAAAAACTGTTTTTT.

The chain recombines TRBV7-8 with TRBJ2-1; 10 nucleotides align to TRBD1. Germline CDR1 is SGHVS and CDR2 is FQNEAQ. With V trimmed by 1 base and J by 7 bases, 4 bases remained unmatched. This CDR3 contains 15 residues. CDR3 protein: CASSLGTGGGNEQFF. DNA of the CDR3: TGTGCCAGCAGCTTAGGGACAGGGGGGGGGAATGAGCAGTTCTTC. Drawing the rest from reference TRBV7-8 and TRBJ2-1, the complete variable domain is GAGVSQSPRYKVAKRGQDVALRCDPISGHVSLFWYQQALGQGPEFLTYFQNEAQLDKSGLPSDRFFAERPEGSVSTLKIQRTQQEDSAVYLCASSLGTGGGNEQFFGPGTRLTVL.

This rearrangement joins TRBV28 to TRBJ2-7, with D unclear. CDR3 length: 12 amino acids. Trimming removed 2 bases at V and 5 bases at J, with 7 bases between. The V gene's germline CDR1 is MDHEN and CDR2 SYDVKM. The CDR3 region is CASSLARDEQYF. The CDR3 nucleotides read TGTGCCAGCAGTTTAGCTAGGGACGAGCAGTACTTC.

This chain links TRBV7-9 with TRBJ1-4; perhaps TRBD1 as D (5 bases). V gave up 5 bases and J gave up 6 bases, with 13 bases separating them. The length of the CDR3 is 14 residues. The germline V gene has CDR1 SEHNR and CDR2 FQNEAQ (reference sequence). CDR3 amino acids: CASSQQEGHEKLFF. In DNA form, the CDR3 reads TGTGCCAGCAGCCAACAAGAGGGGCATGAAAAACTGTTTTTT.

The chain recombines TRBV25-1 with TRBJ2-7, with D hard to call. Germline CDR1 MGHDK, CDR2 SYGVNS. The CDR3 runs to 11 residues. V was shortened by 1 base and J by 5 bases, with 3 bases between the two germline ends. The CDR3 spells CASSEWNEQYF. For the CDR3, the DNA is TGTGCCAGCAGTGAATGGAACGAGCAGTACTTC.

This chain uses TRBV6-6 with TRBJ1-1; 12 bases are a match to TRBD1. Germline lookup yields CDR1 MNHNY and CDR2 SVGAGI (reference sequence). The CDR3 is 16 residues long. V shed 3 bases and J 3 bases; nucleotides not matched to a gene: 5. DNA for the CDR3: TGTGCCAGCAGTTATGCCGGGACAGGGGGCCACACTGAAGCTTTCTTT. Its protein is CASSYAGTGGHTEAFF.

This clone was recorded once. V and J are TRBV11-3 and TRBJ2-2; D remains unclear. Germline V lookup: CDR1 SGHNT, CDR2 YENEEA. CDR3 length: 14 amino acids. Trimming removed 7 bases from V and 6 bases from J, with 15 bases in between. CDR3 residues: CASTRTPGPGELFF. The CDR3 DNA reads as TGTGCCAGCACCCGAACCCCGGGCCCCGGGGAGCTGTTTTTT. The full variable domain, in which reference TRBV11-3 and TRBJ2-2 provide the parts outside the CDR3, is EAGVVQSPRYKIIEKKQPVAFWCNPISGHNTLYWYLQNLGQGPELLIRYENEEAVDDSQLPKDRFSAERLKGVDSTLKIQPAELGDSAVYLCASTRTPGPGELFFGEGSRLTVL.

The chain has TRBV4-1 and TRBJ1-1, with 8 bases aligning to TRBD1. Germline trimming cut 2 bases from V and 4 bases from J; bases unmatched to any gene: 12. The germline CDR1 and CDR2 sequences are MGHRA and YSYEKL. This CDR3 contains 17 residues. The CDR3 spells CASSQPGPGGGPTEAFF. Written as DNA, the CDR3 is TGCGCCAGCAGCCAACCTGGACCAGGGGGCGGGCCCACTGAAGCTTTCTTT.

The CDR3 loop reads CASSGRTGGVSNQPQHF. Here the CDR3 DNA reads TGTGCCAGCAGTGGGCGGACAGGAGGGGTAAGCAATCAGCCCCAGCATTTT. V gene TRBV6-1 combines with J gene TRBJ1-5; 7 bases are shared with TRBD1. The V gene's germline CDR1 is MNHNS and CDR2 SASEGT. The trim removed 4 bases at V and 1 base at J, leaving 10 bases unmatched. The CDR3 consists of 17 residues.

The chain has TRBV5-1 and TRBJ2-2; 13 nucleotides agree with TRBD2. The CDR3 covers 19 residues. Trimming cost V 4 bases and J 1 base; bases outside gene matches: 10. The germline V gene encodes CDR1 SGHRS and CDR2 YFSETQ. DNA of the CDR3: TGCGCCAGCAGCCAAGGGACTAGCGGGGCCCAACTGAACACCGGGGAGCTGTTTTTT. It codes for CASSQGTSGAQLNTGELFF.

The CDR3 DNA sequence: TGTGCCAGCAGCTTAGCGACCGGGGGGAGGAACTACGAGCAGTACTTC. It specifies CASSLATGGRNYEQYF. The chain has TRBV7-2 and TRBJ2-7; 7 bases are a match to TRBD2. CDR1 and CDR2 (germline): SGHTA, FQGNSA. J was trimmed by 3 bases and V by 0 bases; bases with no gene match: 8. This CDR3 spans 16 amino acids.

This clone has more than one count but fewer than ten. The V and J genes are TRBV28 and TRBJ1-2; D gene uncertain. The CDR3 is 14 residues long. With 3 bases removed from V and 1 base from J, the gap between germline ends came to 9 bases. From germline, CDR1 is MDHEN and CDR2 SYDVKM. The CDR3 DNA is TGTGCCAGCAGTTTTCCGGACGGTAACTATGGCTACACCTTC. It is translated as CASSFPDGNYGYTF.

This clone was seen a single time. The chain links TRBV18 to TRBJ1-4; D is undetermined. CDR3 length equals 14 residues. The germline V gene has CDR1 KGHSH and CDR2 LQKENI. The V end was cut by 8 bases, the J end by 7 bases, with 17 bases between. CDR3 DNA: TGTGCCAGCCAAGGCGGCCTATGGGGTGAAAAACTGTTTTTT. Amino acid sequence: CASQGGLWGEKLFF.

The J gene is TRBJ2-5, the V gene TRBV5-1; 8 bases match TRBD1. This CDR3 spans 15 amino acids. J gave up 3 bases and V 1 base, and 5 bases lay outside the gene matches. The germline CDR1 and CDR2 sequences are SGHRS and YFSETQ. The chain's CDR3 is CASSLQGAWEETQYF. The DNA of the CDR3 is TGCGCCAGCAGCTTGCAGGGGGCATGGGAAGAGACCCAGTACTTC.

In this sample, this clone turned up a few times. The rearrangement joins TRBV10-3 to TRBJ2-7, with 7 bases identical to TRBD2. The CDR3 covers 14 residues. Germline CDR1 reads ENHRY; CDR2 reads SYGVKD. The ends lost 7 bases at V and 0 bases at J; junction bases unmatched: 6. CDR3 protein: CAIMSGRGSYEQYF. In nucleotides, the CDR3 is TGTGCCATCATGTCGGGGAGGGGCTCCTACGAGCAGTACTTC.